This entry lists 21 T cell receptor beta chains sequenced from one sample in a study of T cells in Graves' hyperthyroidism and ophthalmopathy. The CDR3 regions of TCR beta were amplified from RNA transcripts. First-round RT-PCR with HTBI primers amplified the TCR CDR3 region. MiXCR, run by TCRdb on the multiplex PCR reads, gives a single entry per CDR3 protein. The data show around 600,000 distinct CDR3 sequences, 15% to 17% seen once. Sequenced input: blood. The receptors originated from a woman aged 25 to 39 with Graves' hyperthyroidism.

CDR3 coding DNA: TGTGCCAGCTCAATAGACAGGTTATCGAACACCGGGGAGCTGTTTTTT. Translation gives CASSIDRLSNTGELFF. The chain combines TRBV18 with TRBJ2-2, with D tentatively TRBD1 (6 bases). In germline, CDR1 is KGHSH, CDR2 LQKENI. V shed 5 bases and J shed 0 bases, with 13 bases lying between them. This CDR3 is built from 16 residues.

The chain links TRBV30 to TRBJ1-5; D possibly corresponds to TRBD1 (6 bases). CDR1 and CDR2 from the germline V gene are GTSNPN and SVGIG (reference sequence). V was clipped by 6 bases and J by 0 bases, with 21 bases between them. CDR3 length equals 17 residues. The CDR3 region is CACGSRETGFSNQPQHF. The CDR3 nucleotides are TGTGCCTGCGGATCTCGGGAGACAGGTTTTAGCAATCAGCCCCAGCATTTT.

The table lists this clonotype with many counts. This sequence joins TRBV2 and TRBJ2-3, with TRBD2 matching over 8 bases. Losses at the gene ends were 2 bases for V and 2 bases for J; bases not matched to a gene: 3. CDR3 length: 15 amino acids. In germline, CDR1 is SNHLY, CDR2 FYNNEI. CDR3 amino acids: CASSENGRATDTQYF. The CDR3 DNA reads TGTGCCAGCAGTGAAAACGGGAGGGCCACAGATACGCAGTATTTT. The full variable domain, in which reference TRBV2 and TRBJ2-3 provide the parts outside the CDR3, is EPEVTQTPSHQVTQMGQEVILRCVPISNHLYFYWYRQILGQKVEFLVSFYNNEISEKSEIFDDQFSVERPDGSNFTLKIRSTKLEDSAMYFCASSENGRATDTQYFGPGTRLTVL.

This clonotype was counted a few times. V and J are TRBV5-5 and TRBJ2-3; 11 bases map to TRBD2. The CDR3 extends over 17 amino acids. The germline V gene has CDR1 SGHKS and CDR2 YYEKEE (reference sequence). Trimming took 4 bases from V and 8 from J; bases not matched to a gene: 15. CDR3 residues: CASSPGVAGGPEGTQYF. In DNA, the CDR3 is TGTGCCAGCAGCCCGGGGGTAGCGGGAGGGCCCGAAGGTACGCAGTATTTT. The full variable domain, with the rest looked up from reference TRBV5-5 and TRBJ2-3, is DAGVTQSPTHLIKTRGQQVTLRCSPISGHKSVSWYQQVLGQGPQFIFQYYEKEERGRGNFPDRFSARQFPNYSSELNVNALLLGDSALYLCASSPGVAGGPEGTQYFGPGTRLTVL.

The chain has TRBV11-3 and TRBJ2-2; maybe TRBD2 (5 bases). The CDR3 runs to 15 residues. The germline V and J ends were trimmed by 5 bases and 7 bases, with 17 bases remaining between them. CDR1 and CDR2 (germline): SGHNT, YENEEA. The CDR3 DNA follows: TGTGCCAGCAGCCTATCCGGGCTACTAGGCGGGGAGCTGTTTTTT. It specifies CASSLSGLLGGELFF.

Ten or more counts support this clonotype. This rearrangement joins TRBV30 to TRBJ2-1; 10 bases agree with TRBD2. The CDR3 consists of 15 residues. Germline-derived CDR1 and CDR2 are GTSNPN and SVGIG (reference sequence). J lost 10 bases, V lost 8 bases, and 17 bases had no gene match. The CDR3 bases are TGTGCCAGGGGGGGGACTAGCGCCTTACTGGGGGAGCAGTTCTTC. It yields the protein CARGGTSALLGEQFF.

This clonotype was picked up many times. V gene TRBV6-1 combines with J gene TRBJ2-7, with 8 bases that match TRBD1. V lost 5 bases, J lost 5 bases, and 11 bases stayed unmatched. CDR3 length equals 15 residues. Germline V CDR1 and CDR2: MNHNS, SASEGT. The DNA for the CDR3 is TGTGCCAGCAGTTCCCGGACAGGGAGTTTTAACGAGCAGTACTTC. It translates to CASSSRTGSFNEQYF.

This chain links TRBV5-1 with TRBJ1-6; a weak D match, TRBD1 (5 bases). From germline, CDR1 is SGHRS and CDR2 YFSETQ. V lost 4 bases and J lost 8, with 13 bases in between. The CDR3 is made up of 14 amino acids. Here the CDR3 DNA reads TGCGCCAGCAGCCTAGGGGAAGGGGATTCACCCCTCCACTTT. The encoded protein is CASSLGEGDSPLHF. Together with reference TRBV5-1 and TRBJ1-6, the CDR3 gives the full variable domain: KAGVTQTPRYLIKTRGQQVTLSCSPISGHRSVSWYQQTPGQGLQFLFEYFSETQRNKGNFPGRFSGRQFSNSRSEMNVSTLELGDSALYLCASSLGEGDSPLHFGNGTRLTVT.

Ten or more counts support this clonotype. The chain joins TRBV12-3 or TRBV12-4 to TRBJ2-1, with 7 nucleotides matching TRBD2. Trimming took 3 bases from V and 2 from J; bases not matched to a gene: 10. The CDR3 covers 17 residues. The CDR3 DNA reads TGTGCCAGCAGTTTTCGTTGGGGGGGGGTTGCCTACAATGAGCAGTTCTTC. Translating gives CASSFRWGGVAYNEQFF.

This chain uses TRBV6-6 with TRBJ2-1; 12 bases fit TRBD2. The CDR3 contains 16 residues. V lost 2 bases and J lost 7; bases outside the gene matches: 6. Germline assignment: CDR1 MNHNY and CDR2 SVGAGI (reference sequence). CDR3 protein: CASSYPTSGRINEQFF. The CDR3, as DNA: TGTGCCAGCAGTTACCCGACTAGCGGGAGAATAAATGAGCAGTTCTTC.

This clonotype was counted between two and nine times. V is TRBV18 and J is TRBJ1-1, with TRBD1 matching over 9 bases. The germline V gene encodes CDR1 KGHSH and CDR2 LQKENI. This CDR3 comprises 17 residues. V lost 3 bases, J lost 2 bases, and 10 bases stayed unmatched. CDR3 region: CASSPNRGREVNTEAFF. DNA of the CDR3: TGTGCCAGCTCACCCAACAGGGGGCGTGAGGTTAACACTGAAGCTTTCTTT.

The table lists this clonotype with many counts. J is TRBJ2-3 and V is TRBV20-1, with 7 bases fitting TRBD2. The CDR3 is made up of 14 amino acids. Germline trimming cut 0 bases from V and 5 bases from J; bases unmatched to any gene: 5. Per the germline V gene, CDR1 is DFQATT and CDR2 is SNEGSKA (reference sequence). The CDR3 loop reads CSARDIGGEDTQYF. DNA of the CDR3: TGCAGTGCTAGAGACATTGGGGGGGAAGATACGCAGTATTTT.

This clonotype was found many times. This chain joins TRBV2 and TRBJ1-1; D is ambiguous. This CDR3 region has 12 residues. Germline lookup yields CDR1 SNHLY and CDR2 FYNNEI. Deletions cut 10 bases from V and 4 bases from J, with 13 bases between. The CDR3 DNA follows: TGTGCCACCGGAATCCTTTTCACTGAAGCTTTCTTT. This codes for CATGILFTEAFF.

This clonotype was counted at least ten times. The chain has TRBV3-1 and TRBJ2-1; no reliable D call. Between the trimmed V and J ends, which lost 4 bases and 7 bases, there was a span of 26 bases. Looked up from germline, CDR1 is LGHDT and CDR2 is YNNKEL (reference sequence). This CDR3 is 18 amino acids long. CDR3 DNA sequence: TGTGCCAGCAGCCCTTACACCGGCGCAATCCTCGTGCGGAATGAGCAGTTCTTC. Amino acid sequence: CASSPYTGAILVRNEQFF.

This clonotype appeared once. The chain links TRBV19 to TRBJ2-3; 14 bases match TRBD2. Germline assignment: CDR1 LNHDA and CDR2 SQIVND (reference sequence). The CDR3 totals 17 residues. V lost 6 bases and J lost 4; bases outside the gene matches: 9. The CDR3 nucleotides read TGTGCCAGTAGAAAAGGACTAGCGGGAGGTGGTGCAGATACGCAGTATTTT. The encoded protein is CASRKGLAGGGADTQYF.

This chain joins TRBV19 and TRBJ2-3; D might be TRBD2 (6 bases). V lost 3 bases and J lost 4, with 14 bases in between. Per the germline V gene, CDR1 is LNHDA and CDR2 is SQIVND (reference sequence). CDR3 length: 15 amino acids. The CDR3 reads CASSIGSGVSDTQYF. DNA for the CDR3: TGTGCCAGTAGTATCGGCTCGGGAGTATCAGATACGCAGTATTTT. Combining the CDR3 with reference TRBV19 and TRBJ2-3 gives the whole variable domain DGGITQSPKYLFRKEGQNVTLSCEQNLNHDAMYWYRQDPGQGLRLIYYSQIVNDFQKGDIAEGYSVSREKKESFPLTVTSAQKNPTAFYLCASSIGSGVSDTQYFGPGTRLTVL.

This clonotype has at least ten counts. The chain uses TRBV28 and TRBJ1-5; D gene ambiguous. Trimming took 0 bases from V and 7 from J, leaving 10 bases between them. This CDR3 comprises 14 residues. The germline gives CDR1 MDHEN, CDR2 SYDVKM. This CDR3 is CASSLWAGGQPQHF. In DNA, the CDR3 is TGTGCCAGCAGTTTATGGGCGGGCGGCCAGCCCCAGCATTTT. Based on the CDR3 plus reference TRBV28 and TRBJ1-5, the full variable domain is DVKVTQSSRYLVKRTGEKVFLECVQDMDHENMFWYRQDPGLGLRLIYFSYDVKMKEKGDIPEGYSVSREKKERFSLILESASTNQTSMYLCASSLWAGGQPQHFGDGTRLSIL.

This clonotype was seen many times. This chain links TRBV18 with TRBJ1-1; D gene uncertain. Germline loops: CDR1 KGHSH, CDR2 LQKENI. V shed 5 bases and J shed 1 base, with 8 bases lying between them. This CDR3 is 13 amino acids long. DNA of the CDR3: TGTGCCAGCTCAGGGTACGGGAACACTGAAGCTTTCTTT. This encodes CASSGYGNTEAFF.

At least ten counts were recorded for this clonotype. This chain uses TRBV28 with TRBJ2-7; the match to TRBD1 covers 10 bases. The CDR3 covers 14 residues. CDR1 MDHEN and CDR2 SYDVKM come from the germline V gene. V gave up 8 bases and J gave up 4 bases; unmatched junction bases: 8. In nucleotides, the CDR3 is TGTGCCAGCCTCCGACAGGGGGCAGGGTACGAGCAGTACTTC. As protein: CASLRQGAGYEQYF.

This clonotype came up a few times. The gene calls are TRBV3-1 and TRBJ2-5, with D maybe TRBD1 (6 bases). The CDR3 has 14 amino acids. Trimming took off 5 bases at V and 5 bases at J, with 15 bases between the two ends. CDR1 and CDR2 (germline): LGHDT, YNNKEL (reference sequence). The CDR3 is CASSKDTGSETQYF. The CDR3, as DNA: TGTGCCAGCAGCAAGGATACAGGGTCCGAGACCCAGTACTTC.

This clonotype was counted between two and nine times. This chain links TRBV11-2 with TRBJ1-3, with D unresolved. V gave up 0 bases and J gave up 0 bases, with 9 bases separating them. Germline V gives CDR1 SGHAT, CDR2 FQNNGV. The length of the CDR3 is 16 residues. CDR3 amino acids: CASSLEYGFSGNTIYF. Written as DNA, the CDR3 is TGTGCCAGCAGCTTAGAATACGGTTTCTCTGGAAACACCATATATTTT.